The next 8 T cell receptor beta chains were all read from a single sample in a study of T-cell reconstitution after alpha-beta-depleted transplantation in children. Researchers prepared the TCRbeta library using unique molecular identifiers, the study reports. TCRdb processed the PCR reads anew with MiXCR; each CDR3 protein has one entry. The sample holds around 380,000 distinct CDR3 sequences, approximately 10% seen once. The sequences come from PBMCs from the stem cell graft donor, collected from the stem cell graft. These TCRs come from a human donor who donated a stem cell graft to a child with acute myeloid leukemia.

This clonotype appeared a few times. The J gene is TRBJ2-2, the V gene TRBV2, with 7 nucleotides matching TRBD2. The CDR3 has 13 amino acids. V shed 8 bases, J shed 5 bases, and the junction held 5 bases outside the gene matches. The V gene's germline CDR1 is SNHLY and CDR2 FYNNEI. The CDR3 sequence: CASYSGGTGELFF. The CDR3, as DNA: TGTGCCAGCTATTCGGGGGGTACCGGGGAGCTGTTTTTT.

In its sample, this clonotype was seen a few times. This rearrangement joins TRBV4-2 to TRBJ2-1; D is possibly TRBD2 (6 bases). Germline-derived CDR1 and CDR2 are LGHNA and YNFKEQ. The CDR3 is 13 residues long. V was cut by 4 bases and J by 9 bases, with 13 bases left in between. The CDR3 nucleotides read TGTGCCAGCAGCCTAAGACTAGTCGGTGAGCAGTTCTTC. Its translation is CASSLRLVGEQFF.

The table lists this clonotype with many counts. The chain couples TRBV7-3 to TRBJ2-1, with D possibly being TRBD2 (6 bases). CDR1 SGHTA and CDR2 FQGTGA come from the germline V gene. The germline V and J ends were trimmed by 1 base and 6 bases, with 19 bases remaining between them. The CDR3 runs to 17 residues. The CDR3 loop is CASSLSVWVRGSNEQFF. Here the CDR3 DNA reads TGTGCCAGCAGCTTAAGTGTCTGGGTGCGGGGCTCCAATGAGCAGTTCTTC.

This clonotype occurred a few times. The V and J genes are TRBV20-1 and TRBJ2-1; D is ambiguous. Germline V lookup: CDR1 DFQATT, CDR2 SNEGSKA (reference sequence). Trimming took off 4 bases at V and 8 bases at J, with 18 bases between the two ends. The CDR3 sequence is 14 residues long. The CDR3 loop is CSATLRVVEYEQFF. The CDR3 DNA is TGCAGTGCTACTCTACGGGTGGTCGAGTATGAGCAGTTCTTC.

The CDR3 loop is CSFREGGARETQYF. CDR3 bases: TGCAGCTTCAGGGAGGGGGGCGCGAGGGAGACCCAGTACTTC. The V gene is TRBV29-1, the J gene TRBJ2-5; D is possibly TRBD2 (7 bases). Germline lookup yields CDR1 SQVTM and CDR2 ANQGSEA. The CDR3 loop spans 14 amino acids. V lost 8 bases and J 5 bases, leaving 21 bases between the germline ends.

A few counts support this clonotype. The genes are TRBV12-3 or TRBV12-4 and TRBJ2-3; TRBD1 matches at 8 bases. The V gene end was trimmed by 6 bases and the J gene end by 2 bases; junction bases not matched to a gene: 7. This CDR3 region has 15 residues. CDR3 DNA: TGTGCCAGCAGGCTCCGGGACAGGTACACAGATACGCAGTATTTT. Its protein is CASRLRDRYTDTQYF.

This CDR3 is CSARGVVRETQYF. The CDR3 DNA reads as TGCAGTGCTAGAGGTGTAGTCAGAGAGACCCAGTACTTC. J is TRBJ2-5 and V is TRBV20-1; D gene ambiguous. The V gene's germline CDR1 is DFQATT and CDR2 SNEGSKA (reference sequence). Trimming left V 1 base short and J 4 bases short, with 10 bases between. The CDR3 extends over 13 amino acids.

V is TRBV15 and J is TRBJ1-1; a weak D match, TRBD1 (5 bases). This CDR3 has 13 residues. V was clipped by 1 base and J by 10 bases, with 13 bases between them. The V gene's germline CDR1 is LNHNV and CDR2 YYDKDF (reference sequence). CDR3 nucleotides: TGTGCCACCAGCAGAGGGCCGGGGGAGGGAGCTTTCTTT. This translates into CATSRGPGEGAFF.